This record covers a single T cell receptor beta chain. Its antigen is not yet known. Base qualities are not at hand, and no much larger clone is one base apart. The CDR3 runs 16 amino acids, cysteine and phenylalanine included. The only DNA kept is the CDR3, 48 bases in frame from the first base. At the junction V is shortened by 4 bases and J by 4 bases; bases outside the gene matches: 8. The germline V gene (reference sequence) yields SGHNT for CDR1 and YYREEE for CDR2. The immunoSEQ assay, a bias-controlled multiplex PCR with V- and J-specific primers, was used to amplify TCR beta CDR3 regions from genomic DNA. A proprietary barcode and Illumina adapter sequences were added to the CDR3 amplicons in a second PCR step. An Illumina MiSeq instrument was used to sequence the CDR3 libraries. Per the original workflow: Export and quality control were handled in immunoSEQ Analyzer 3.0, while downstream analyses relied on R Bioconductor and Immunarch. Repertoire metrics were calculated using only productive rearrangements within the normalized downsampled data set. Clonotypes larger than 5 templates in the normalized cohort were defined as pathologically expanded. Repertoire diversity was measured with the Inverse Simpson Index. CMV-specificity analyses were carried out on the non-normalized data set to capture all clonotypes. TCRdb re-hosts the immuneACCESS table, in-frame sequences only. Its copies lack some clones; in the studies checked, an unresolved V gene accounts for under half of them, and the cause for the rest is not known. V and J calls plus clone size are reproduced from that table; the DNA served to infer D and trimming. The sample table holds several thousand clones, of which roughly 84% were seen once. Less than 35% of the sample belongs to the ten largest clones.

This specimen's time point label, per the study, means: recipient sample about 28 days before transplant, after cytoreduction. Blood from recipients was drawn roughly 28 days before transplant, then again at days 30, 100 and 180 after transplant. Using Nuclei Lysis Solution, genomic DNA was extracted from unfractionated peripheral blood mononuclear cells that were either fresh or cryopreserved. These data come from a study of T cell clonotyping in hematopoietic cell transplantation (dated by TCRdb to about 2021). With respect to the entire study: Pretransplant samples from recipients were collected after cytoreduction. Recruitment of patients ran from 2015 to early 2017, and follow-up continued until late 2020 or until death. A total of 130 or so blood samples were collected in the study from 30 to 45 consecutive transplant recipients and their related donors.

Broad study findings and their caveats: After transplant, TCR diversity in recipients dropped, and pathologically expanded clonotypes climbed progressively between day 30 and day 180. Only a small fraction of recipient repertoires overlapped donor repertoires, with over 95% appearing de novo at the given depth. The sample size was limited and the cells went unsorted, which meant the CD4 and CD8 repertoire contributions could not be told apart. Donor and pretransplant recipient Inverse Simpson Index values predicted broader posttransplant TCR repertoire diversity.

The sequences come from peripheral blood mononuclear cells, collected before stem cell transplant. This receptor was taken from an older woman with acute myeloid leukemia. Some clones in this sample may be carry-over from other donors' samples. The rearranged segments are TRBV5-4 and TRBJ2-3, and 11 junctional nucleotides match TRBD2. CDR3 loop: CASSPTSGSESDTQYF. The nucleotide sequence is given as TGTGCCAGCAGCCCTACTAGCGGGAGTGAGTCAGATACGCAGTATTTT.